This T cell receptor (beta chain) is drawn from a study of CD8+CD57+ T cells in acquired aplastic anemia. Using genomic DNA as the template, TCR beta VDJ and CDR3 profiling was carried out. A single record per CDR3 protein comes from TCRdb applying MiXCR to the reads. The sample lists around 130,000 distinct CDR3 sequences; around 46% were seen once. This CDR3 region has 14 residues. V was cut by 8 bases and J by 4 bases, with 14 bases left in between. Germline values: CDR1 MDHEN, CDR2 SYDVKM. Source material: sorted CD4+, CD8+, or CD8+CD57+ T cells (not recorded which) from PBMCs. The chain carries TRBV28 and TRBJ1-4; a weak D match, TRBD1 (6 bases). This receptor was identified in a human donor in good health, serving as a control. The CDR3 region is CASFRQAFNEKLFF. The CDR3 coding sequence is TGTGCCAGCTTTAGACAGGCCTTTAATGAAAAACTGTTTTTT. The variable domain in full, completed from reference TRBV28 and TRBJ1-4, reads DVKVTQSSRYLVKRTGEKVFLECVQDMDHENMFWYRQDPGLGLRLIYFSYDVKMKEKGDIPEGYSVSREKKERFSLILESASTNQTSMYLCASFRQAFNEKLFFGSGTQLSVL.